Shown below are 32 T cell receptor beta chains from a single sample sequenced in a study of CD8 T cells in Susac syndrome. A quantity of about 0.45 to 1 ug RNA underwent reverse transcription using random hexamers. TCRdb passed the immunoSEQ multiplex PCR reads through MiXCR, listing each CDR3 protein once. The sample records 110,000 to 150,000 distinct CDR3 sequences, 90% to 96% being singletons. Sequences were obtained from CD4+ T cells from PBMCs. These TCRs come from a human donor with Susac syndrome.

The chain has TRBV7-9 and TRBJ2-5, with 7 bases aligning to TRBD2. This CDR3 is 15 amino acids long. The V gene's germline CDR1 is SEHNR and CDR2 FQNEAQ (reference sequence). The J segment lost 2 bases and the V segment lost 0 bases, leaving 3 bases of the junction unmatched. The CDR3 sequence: CASSLALAAQETQYF. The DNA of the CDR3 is TGTGCCAGCAGCTTAGCTCTAGCGGCTCAAGAGACCCAGTACTTC.

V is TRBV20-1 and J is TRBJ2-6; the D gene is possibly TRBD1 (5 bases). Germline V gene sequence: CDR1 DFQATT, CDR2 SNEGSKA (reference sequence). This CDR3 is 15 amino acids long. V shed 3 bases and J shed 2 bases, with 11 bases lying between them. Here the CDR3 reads CSARQQGTGANVLTF. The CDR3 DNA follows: TGCAGTGCTAGGCAGCAGGGAACTGGGGCCAACGTCCTGACTTTC.

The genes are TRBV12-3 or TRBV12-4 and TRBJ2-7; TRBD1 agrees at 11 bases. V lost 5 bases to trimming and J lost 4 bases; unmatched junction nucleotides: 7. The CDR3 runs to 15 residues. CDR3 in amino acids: CASSTAGTGGYEQYF. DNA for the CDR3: TGTGCCAGCAGTACGGCCGGGACAGGGGGTTACGAGCAGTACTTC.

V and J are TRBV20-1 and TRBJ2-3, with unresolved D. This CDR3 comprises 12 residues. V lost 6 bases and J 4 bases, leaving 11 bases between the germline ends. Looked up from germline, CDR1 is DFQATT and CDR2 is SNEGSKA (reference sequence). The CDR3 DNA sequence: TGCAGTGCGCCCGTTGCCGCAGATACGCAGTATTTT. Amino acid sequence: CSAPVAADTQYF.

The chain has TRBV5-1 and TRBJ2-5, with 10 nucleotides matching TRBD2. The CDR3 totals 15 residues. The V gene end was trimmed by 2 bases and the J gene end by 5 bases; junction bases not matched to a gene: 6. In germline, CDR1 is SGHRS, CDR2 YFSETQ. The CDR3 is CASSFGAGGPETQYF. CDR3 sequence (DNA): TGCGCCAGCAGCTTTGGAGCGGGAGGGCCGGAGACCCAGTACTTC.

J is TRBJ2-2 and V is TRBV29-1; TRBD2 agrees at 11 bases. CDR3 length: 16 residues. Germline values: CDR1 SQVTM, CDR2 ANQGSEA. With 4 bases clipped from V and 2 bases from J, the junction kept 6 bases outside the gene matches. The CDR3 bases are TGCAGCGTTGGAGTGGGACTAGCGGATAACACCGGGGAGCTGTTTTTT. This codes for CSVGVGLADNTGELFF.

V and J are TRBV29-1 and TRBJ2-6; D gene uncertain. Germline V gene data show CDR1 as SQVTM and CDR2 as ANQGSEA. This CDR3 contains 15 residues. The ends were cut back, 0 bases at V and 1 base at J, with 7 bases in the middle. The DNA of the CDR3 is TGCAGCGTTGAAGAAGGGCTATCTGGGGCCAACGTCCTGACTTTC. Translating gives CSVEEGLSGANVLTF.

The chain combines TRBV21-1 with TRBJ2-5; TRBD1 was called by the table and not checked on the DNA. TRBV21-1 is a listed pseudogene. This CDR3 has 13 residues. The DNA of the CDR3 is TGTGCCAGCAGCCCCAGGGAGATAGAGACCCAGTACTTC. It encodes CASSPREIETQYF.

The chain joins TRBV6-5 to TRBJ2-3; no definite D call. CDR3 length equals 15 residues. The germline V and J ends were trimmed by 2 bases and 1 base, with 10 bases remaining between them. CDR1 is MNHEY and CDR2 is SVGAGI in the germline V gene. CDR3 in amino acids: CASSYVGMGTDTQYF. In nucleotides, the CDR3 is TGTGCCAGCAGTTACGTAGGGATGGGCACAGATACGCAGTATTTT.

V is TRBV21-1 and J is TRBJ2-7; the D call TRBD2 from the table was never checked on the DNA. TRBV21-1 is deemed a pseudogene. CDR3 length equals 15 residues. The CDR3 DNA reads TGTGCCAGCAGCAAAGTGAAGGACTTCTGCTACGAGCAGTACTTC. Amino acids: CASSKVKDFCYEQYF.

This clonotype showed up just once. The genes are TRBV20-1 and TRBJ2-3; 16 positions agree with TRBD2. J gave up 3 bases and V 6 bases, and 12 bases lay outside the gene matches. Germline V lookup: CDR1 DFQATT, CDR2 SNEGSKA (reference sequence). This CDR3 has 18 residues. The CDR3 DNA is TGCAGTGCCAGTCCGGGACTAGCGGGGGGGCTGGGGACAGATACGCAGTATTTT. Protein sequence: CSASPGLAGGLGTDTQYF.

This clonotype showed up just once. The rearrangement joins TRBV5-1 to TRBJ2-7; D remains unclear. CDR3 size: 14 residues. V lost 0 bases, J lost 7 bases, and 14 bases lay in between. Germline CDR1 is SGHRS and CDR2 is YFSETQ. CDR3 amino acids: CASSLVTQNNEQYF. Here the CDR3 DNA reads TGCGCCAGCAGCTTGGTAACGCAGAACAATGAGCAGTACTTC.

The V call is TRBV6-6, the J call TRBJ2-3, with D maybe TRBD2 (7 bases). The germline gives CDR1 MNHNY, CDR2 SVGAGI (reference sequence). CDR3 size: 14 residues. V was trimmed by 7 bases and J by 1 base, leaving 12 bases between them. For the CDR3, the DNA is TGTGCCAGCACTATGGGGGGGCGCACAGATACGCAGTATTTT. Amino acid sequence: CASTMGGRTDTQYF.

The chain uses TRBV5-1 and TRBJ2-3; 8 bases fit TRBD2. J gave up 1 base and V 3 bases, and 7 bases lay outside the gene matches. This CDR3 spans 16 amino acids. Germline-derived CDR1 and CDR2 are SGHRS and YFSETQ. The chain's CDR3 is CASSYTSGPRTDTQYF. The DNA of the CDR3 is TGCGCCAGCAGCTATACTAGCGGACCCCGCACAGATACGCAGTATTTT.

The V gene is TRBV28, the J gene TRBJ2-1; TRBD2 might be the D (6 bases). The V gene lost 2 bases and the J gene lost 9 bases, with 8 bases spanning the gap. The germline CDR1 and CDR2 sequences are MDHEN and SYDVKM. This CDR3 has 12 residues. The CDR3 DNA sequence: TGTGCCAGCAGTTTACTAGCGCTTGAGCAGTTCTTC. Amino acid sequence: CASSLLALEQFF.

The DNA for the CDR3 is TGCGCCAGCTACCCCGGGGGGGCCGGAGATACGCAGTATTTT. Translation: CASYPGGAGDTQYF. The chain joins TRBV5-1 to TRBJ2-3; 8 nucleotides align to TRBD2. CDR1 and CDR2 (germline): SGHRS, YFSETQ. V trimming: 7 bases; J trimming: 5 bases; junction bases outside the gene matches: 9. This CDR3 has 14 amino acids.

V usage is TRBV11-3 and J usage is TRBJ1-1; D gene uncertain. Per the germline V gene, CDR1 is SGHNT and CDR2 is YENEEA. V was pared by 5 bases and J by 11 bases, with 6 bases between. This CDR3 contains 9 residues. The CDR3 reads CASSPRAFF. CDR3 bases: TGTGCCAGCAGCCCTCGGGCTTTCTTT.

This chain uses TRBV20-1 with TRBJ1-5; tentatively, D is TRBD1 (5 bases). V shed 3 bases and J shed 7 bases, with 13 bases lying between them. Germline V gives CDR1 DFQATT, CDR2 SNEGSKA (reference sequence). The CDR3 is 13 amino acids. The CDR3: CSASQDIPQPQHF. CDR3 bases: TGCAGTGCTAGCCAGGACATCCCCCAGCCCCAGCATTTT.

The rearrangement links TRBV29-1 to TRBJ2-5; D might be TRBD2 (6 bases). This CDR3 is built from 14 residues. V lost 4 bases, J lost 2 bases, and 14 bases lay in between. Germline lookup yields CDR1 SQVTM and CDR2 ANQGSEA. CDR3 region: CSVGGRSSQETQYF. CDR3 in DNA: TGCAGCGTTGGGGGGAGGAGCAGTCAAGAGACCCAGTACTTC. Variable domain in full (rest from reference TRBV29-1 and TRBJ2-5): SAVISQKPSRDICQRGTSLTIQCQVDSQVTMMFWYRQQPGQSLTLIATANQGSEATYESGFVIDKFPISRPNLTFSTLTVSNMSPEDSSIYLCSVGGRSSQETQYFGPGTRLLVL.

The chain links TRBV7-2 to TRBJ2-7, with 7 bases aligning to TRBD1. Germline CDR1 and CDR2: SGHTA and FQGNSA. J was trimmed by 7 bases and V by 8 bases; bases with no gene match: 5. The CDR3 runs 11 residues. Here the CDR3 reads CASQQGIEQYF. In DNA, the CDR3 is TGTGCCAGCCAACAGGGGATTGAGCAGTACTTC.

As DNA, the CDR3 is TGCGCCAGCAGCCAACTAGGACTAGCCAAAAACATTCAGTACTTC. As protein: CASSQLGLAKNIQYF. The chain is built from TRBV4-1 and TRBJ2-4, with D possibly being TRBD2 (5 bases). Germline lookup yields CDR1 MGHRA and CDR2 YSYEKL. The ends were cut back, 2 bases at V and 0 bases at J, with 8 bases in the middle. CDR3 size: 15 residues.

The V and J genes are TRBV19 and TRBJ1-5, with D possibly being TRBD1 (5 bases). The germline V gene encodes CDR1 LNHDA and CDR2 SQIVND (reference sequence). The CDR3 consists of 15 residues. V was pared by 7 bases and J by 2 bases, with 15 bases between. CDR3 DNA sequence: TGTGCCAGTACCCTGATGGGGGTCGGCAATCAGCCCCAGCATTTT. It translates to CASTLMGVGNQPQHF.

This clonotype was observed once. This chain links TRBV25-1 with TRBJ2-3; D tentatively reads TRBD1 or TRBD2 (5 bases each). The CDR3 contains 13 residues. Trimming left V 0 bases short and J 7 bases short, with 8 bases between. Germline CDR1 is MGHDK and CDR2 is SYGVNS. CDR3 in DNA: TGTGCCAGCAGTGAATACGGGGCGTATACGCAGTATTTT. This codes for CASSEYGAYTQYF.

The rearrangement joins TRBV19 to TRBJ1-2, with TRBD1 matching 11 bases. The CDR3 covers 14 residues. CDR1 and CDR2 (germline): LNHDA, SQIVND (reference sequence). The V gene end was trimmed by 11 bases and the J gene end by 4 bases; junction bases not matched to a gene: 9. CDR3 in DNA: TGTGCCGCGGACAGGGGGCGCCGGCCCTATGGCTACACCTTC. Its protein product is CAADRGRRPYGYTF.

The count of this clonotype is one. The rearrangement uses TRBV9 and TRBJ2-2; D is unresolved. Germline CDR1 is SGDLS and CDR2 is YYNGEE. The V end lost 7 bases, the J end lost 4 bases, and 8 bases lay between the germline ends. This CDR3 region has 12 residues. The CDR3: CASGGATGELFF. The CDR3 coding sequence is TGTGCCAGCGGTGGCGCCACCGGGGAGCTGTTTTTT.

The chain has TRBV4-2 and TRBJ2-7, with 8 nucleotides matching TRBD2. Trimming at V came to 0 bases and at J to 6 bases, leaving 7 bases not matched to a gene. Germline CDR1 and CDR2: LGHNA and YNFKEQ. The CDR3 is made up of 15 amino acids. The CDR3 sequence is CASSQDRVAGSEQYF. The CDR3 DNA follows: TGTGCCAGCAGCCAAGATCGAGTAGCGGGAAGCGAGCAGTACTTC.

CDR3 loop: CASSVGAGGRPETQYF. CDR3 DNA sequence: TGTGCCAGCAGCGTAGGAGCAGGGGGCCGCCCGGAGACCCAGTACTTC. The genes are TRBV9 and TRBJ2-5; 8 bases align to TRBD1. The CDR3 consists of 16 residues. V was pared by 0 bases and J by 5 bases, with 9 bases of the junction left unmatched. From germline, CDR1 is SGDLS and CDR2 YYNGEE.

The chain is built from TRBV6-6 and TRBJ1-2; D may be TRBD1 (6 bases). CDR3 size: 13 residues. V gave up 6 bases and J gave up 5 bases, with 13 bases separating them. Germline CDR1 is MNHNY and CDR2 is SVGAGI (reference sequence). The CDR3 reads CASSRGGGYGYTF. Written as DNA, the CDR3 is TGTGCCAGCAGCCGCGGGGGCGGGTATGGCTACACCTTC.

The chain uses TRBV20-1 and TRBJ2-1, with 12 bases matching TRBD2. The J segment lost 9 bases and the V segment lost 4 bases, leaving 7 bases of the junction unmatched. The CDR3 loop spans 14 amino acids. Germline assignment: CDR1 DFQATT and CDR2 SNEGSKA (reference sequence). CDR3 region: CSAIGLAGIIEQFF. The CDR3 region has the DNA TGCAGTGCTATAGGACTAGCGGGAATCATTGAGCAGTTCTTC.

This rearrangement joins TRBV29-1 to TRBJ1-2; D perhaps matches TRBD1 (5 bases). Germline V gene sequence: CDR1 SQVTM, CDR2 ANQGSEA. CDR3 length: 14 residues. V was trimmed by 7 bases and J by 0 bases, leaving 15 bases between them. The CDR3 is CSAPETASNYGYTF. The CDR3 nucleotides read TGCAGCGCCCCCGAGACAGCTTCTAACTATGGCTACACCTTC.

The CDR3 bases are TGTGCCAGCAGAAGACTAGCGGGAGACACCGGGGAGCTGTTTTTT. Amino acids: CASRRLAGDTGELFF. The rearrangement uses TRBV9 and TRBJ2-2; 12 bases are a match to TRBD2. CDR1 is SGDLS and CDR2 is YYNGEE in the germline V gene. The CDR3 is 15 amino acids. V was pared by 5 bases and J by 3 bases, with 2 bases of the junction left unmatched.

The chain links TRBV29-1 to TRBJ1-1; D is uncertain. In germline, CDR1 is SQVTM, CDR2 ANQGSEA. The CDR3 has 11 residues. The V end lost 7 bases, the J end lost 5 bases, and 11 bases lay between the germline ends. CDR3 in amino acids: CSGKVGTEAFF. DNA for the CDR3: TGCAGCGGGAAAGTTGGGACTGAAGCTTTCTTT. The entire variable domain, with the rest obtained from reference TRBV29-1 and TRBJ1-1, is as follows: SAVISQKPSRDICQRGTSLTIQCQVDSQVTMMFWYRQQPGQSLTLIATANQGSEATYESGFVIDKFPISRPNLTFSTLTVSNMSPEDSSIYLCSGKVGTEAFFGQGTRLTVV.